Presented here are 10 T cell receptor beta chains from one specimen sequenced in a study of T cells expressing NK-cell markers. Using the 5' RACE reads, TCRdb records one entry per CDR3 protein without DNA. There are about 260,000 distinct CDR3 sequences in the sample, with about 0.39% held by the top ten. Material for sequencing was blood T cells: a sorted CD56 or NKG2C T cell subset, CD4+ or CD8+ T cells, or bulk PBMC T cells (not recorded which). The source is a man aged 18 to 30 in good health.

The J gene is TRBJ1-2, the V gene TRBV18; TCRdb proposes TRBD1, but this gene call is untestable without DNA. CDR3 length: 13 amino acids. CDR1 and CDR2 from the germline V gene are KGHSH and LQKENI. The CDR3 here is CASSPTGQGASTF.

This rearrangement joins TRBV7-3 to TRBJ2-3; TCRdb gives TRBD1 as the D gene, but with no DNA this cannot be confirmed. CDR1 SGHTA and CDR2 FQGTGA come from the germline V gene. This CDR3 spans 14 amino acids. CDR3 loop: CASSPGGRTDTQYF.

V usage is TRBV12-3 or TRBV12-4 and J usage is TRBJ2-5; the D call of TRBD1 rests on TCRdb alone, since no DNA is present to check it. The CDR3 contains 15 residues. Here the CDR3 reads CASSLGRGESETQYF.

The chain recombines TRBV6-1 with TRBJ2-3; the D call from TCRdb, TRBD1, cannot be confirmed without DNA. The germline V gene encodes CDR1 MNHNS and CDR2 SASEGT. The CDR3 length is 15 residues. CDR3 sequence: CASRRGGHLTDTQYF.

This sequence joins TRBV29-1 and TRBJ1-4; as DNA is missing, the TRBD1 call by TCRdb cannot be tested. Germline V lookup: CDR1 SQVTM, CDR2 ANQGSEA. The CDR3 consists of 13 residues. The CDR3 loop is CSVGKGEGEKLFF. Full variable domain (remainder filled in from reference TRBV29-1 and TRBJ1-4): SAVISQKPSRDICQRGTSLTIQCQVDSQVTMMFWYRQQPGQSLTLIATANQGSEATYESGFVIDKFPISRPNLTFSTLTVSNMSPEDSSIYLCSVGKGEGEKLFFGSGTQLSVL.

This chain joins TRBV2 and TRBJ2-7; checking the TCRdb D call of TRBD1 is not possible without DNA. The CDR3 extends over 13 amino acids. Germline CDR1 is SNHLY and CDR2 is FYNNEI. CDR3: CASSEKGASEQYF. Full variable domain (rest looked up from reference TRBV2 and TRBJ2-7): EPEVTQTPSHQVTQMGQEVILRCVPISNHLYFYWYRQILGQKVEFLVSFYNNEISEKSEIFDDQFSVERPDGSNFTLKIRSTKLEDSAMYFCASSEKGASEQYFGPGTRLTVT.

This chain uses TRBV5-1 with TRBJ2-7; the TCRdb call, TRBD2, lacks DNA for checking. CDR1 and CDR2 (germline): SGHRS, YFSETQ. The CDR3 contains 17 residues. CDR3 region: CASSLGTSGWSSYEQYF.

The chain joins TRBV29-1 to TRBJ2-1; TCRdb designates TRBD1, a call that cannot be tested without DNA. Germline V gives CDR1 SQVTM, CDR2 ANQGSEA. The CDR3 spans 15 residues. The CDR3 loop reads CSSRPRGDRYNEQFF.

The chain is built from TRBV7-2 and TRBJ1-5; TCRdb returns TRBD1, unconfirmable since there is no DNA. Per germline, CDR1 SGHTA and CDR2 FQGNSA. The length of the CDR3 is 15 residues. The CDR3: CASSRNRDSNQPQHF.

This rearrangement joins TRBV2 to TRBJ1-5; the TCRdb D gene call, TRBD1, has no DNA to confirm it. This CDR3 is 13 amino acids long. Germline loops: CDR1 SNHLY, CDR2 FYNNEI. CDR3 protein: CASSPPRGQPQHF. The full variable domain, with the rest looked up from reference TRBV2 and TRBJ1-5, is EPEVTQTPSHQVTQMGQEVILRCVPISNHLYFYWYRQILGQKVEFLVSFYNNEISEKSEIFDDQFSVERPDGSNFTLKIRSTKLEDSAMYFCASSPPRGQPQHFGDGTRLSIL.